The 29 T cell receptor beta chains below all came from one sample that was sequenced in a study of T-cell reconstitution after alpha-beta-depleted transplantation in children. The library targeted TCRbeta and was prepared with unique molecular identifiers. TCRdb passed the PCR reads through MiXCR, listing each CDR3 protein once. Among about 610,000 distinct CDR3 sequences listed, under 12% were seen once. Sequences were derived from PBMCs from the stem cell graft donor, sampled from the stem cell graft. These receptors all come from a human donor who donated a stem cell graft to a child with acute myeloid leukemia.

Only a few counts were recorded for this clonotype. This chain uses TRBV29-1 with TRBJ1-1; possible D gene TRBD1, 5 bases. The V end lost 7 bases, the J end lost 4 bases, and 10 bases lay between the germline ends. The germline V gene encodes CDR1 SQVTM and CDR2 ANQGSEA. CDR3 size: 11 residues. The DNA of the CDR3 is TGCAGCGGGGCAGGGTTCACTGAAGCTTTCTTT. Its protein product is CSGAGFTEAFF.

This clonotype was counted a few times. CDR3 sequence reads: CASSTTNRGLSGNTIYF. CDR3 nucleotide sequence: TGTGCCAGTAGTACGACTAACAGGGGACTCTCTGGAAACACCATATATTTT. V usage is TRBV19 and J usage is TRBJ1-3, with 7 nucleotides matching TRBD1. CDR3 length equals 17 residues. CDR1 and CDR2 (germline): LNHDA, SQIVND (reference sequence). The V gene end was trimmed by 4 bases and the J gene end by 0 bases; junction bases not matched to a gene: 9.

The chain has TRBV30 and TRBJ2-7; D is possibly TRBD1 or TRBD2 (5 bases each). V was cut by 3 bases and J by 5 bases, with 23 bases left in between. The CDR3 loop spans 16 amino acids. The germline V gene has CDR1 GTSNPN and CDR2 SVGIG (reference sequence). The CDR3 DNA follows: TGTGCCTGGAGCCCCTGGGGGTCAGATGGCGTACACGAGCAGTACTTC. As protein: CAWSPWGSDGVHEQYF.

This sequence joins TRBV6-2 or TRBV6-3 and TRBJ1-5; 9 bases align to TRBD1. Germline lookup yields CDR1 MNHEY and CDR2 SVGEGT. Losses at the gene ends were 8 bases for V and 6 bases for J; bases not matched to a gene: 8. CDR3 size: 14 residues. CDR3 coding DNA: TGTGCCAGCTCTGAACAGGGGGCTATTCAGCCCCAGCATTTT. Its protein is CASSEQGAIQPQHF.

This clonotype was counted only a few times. The chain combines TRBV15 with TRBJ1-2; possible D gene TRBD1, 6 bases. The V end was cut by 5 bases, the J end by 6 bases, with 13 bases between. This CDR3 has 13 residues. The germline V gene encodes CDR1 LNHNV and CDR2 YYDKDF (reference sequence). CDR3 residues: CATSLLTGNGYTF. The DNA for the CDR3 is TGTGCCACCAGCCTTCTCACAGGGAATGGCTACACCTTC.

This clonotype was detected a few times. CDR3 region: CASSPVIGGTGTNEQFF. The CDR3 DNA sequence: TGTGCCAGCTCACCCGTAATTGGTGGGACAGGGACCAATGAGCAGTTCTTC. V and J are TRBV18 and TRBJ2-1, with TRBD1 identical over 9 bases. CDR1 and CDR2 from the germline V gene are KGHSH and LQKENI. The CDR3 loop spans 17 amino acids. The ends lost 3 bases at V and 6 bases at J; junction bases unmatched: 12.

This chain connects TRBV5-1 to TRBJ1-1, with unresolved D. Between the trimmed V and J ends, which lost 1 base and 3 bases, there was a span of 4 bases. Germline CDR1 and CDR2: SGHRS and YFSETQ. The CDR3 has 12 residues. The CDR3 loop is CASSLTDTEAFF. For the CDR3, the DNA is TGCGCCAGCAGCTTGACAGACACTGAAGCTTTCTTT.

The V and J genes are TRBV29-1 and TRBJ2-1, with D possibly TRBD1 on 6 matching bases. Trimming took 6 bases from V and 0 from J, leaving 21 bases between them. The germline CDR1 and CDR2 sequences are SQVTM and ANQGSEA. The CDR3 has 17 amino acids. CDR3 amino acids: CSVRGFHPFSSYNEQFF. DNA of the CDR3: TGCAGCGTCAGGGGTTTCCATCCCTTTAGCTCCTACAATGAGCAGTTCTTC.

This clonotype was detected many times. The genes are TRBV6-5 and TRBJ2-6; D not certain. The V and J ends lost 5 bases and 1 base respectively, with 12 bases between them. The CDR3 has 16 amino acids. Germline values: CDR1 MNHEY, CDR2 SVGAGI. The CDR3 loop reads CASSTSPWSGANVLTF. The CDR3 nucleotides are TGTGCCAGCAGTACTTCCCCCTGGTCTGGGGCCAACGTCCTGACTTTC.

This clonotype was picked up many times. The gene calls are TRBV7-9 and TRBJ2-7; 9 bases match TRBD1. The CDR3 covers 14 residues. Losses at the gene ends were 5 bases for V and 5 bases for J; bases not matched to a gene: 7. Per germline, CDR1 SEHNR and CDR2 FQNEAQ (reference sequence). CDR3 sequence reads: CASSLRDRDHEQYF. As DNA, the CDR3 is TGTGCCAGCAGCCTCCGGGACAGGGACCACGAGCAGTACTTC.

The V call is TRBV24-1, the J call TRBJ2-5; tentatively, D is TRBD1 (5 bases). Germline V gene sequence: CDR1 KGHDR, CDR2 SFDVKD. The CDR3 is 12 amino acids. V lost 6 bases, J lost 5 bases, and 9 bases lay in between. The CDR3 spells CATSSGLETQYF. The CDR3 region has the DNA TGTGCCACCAGTTCAGGGTTGGAGACCCAGTACTTC.

Ten or more counts support this clonotype. V usage is TRBV29-1 and J usage is TRBJ2-1; D is unclear. Trimming took 5 bases from V and 4 from J, leaving 9 bases between them. The CDR3 is 12 residues long. CDR1 is SQVTM and CDR2 is ANQGSEA in the germline V gene. The CDR3 nucleotides read TGCAGCGTTAGAGTTCCGTACAATGAGCAGTTCTTC. It specifies CSVRVPYNEQFF.

This clonotype was counted ten times or more. The chain has TRBV12-5 and TRBJ2-1; 16 bases agree with TRBD2. Germline V gene data show CDR1 as LGHNT and CDR2 as FRNRAP. This CDR3 is built from 17 residues. The J segment lost 0 bases and the V segment lost 8 bases, leaving 4 bases of the junction unmatched. For the CDR3, the DNA is TGTGCTAGTTCCGGGACTAGCGGGAGGGTCTCCTACAATGAGCAGTTCTTC. Protein: CASSGTSGRVSYNEQFF.

This clonotype appeared many times. The chain combines TRBV6-5 with TRBJ1-1; tentatively, D is TRBD1 (6 bases). Trimming removed 2 bases from V and 10 bases from J, with 14 bases in between. The CDR3 length is 13 residues. Germline CDR1 reads MNHEY; CDR2 reads SVGAGI. In DNA, the CDR3 is TGTGCCAGCAGTTACGAGGTCTTGGGGGCAGCTTTCTTT. Translating gives CASSYEVLGAAFF.

As regards this clonotype: A single base separates this from a much larger clone, so it may be a read error. The chain combines TRBV12-3 or TRBV12-4 with TRBJ2-7; the match to TRBD1 covers 8 bases. This CDR3 comprises 15 residues. The CDR3 protein is CASSRGQVVPYKQYF. In nucleotides, the CDR3 is TGTGCCAGCAGCCGGGGACAGGTAGTCCCCTACAAGCAGTACTTC.

The sample holds many counts of this clonotype. The rearrangement links TRBV7-2 to TRBJ2-3, with 10 bases fitting TRBD2. CDR1 is SGHTA and CDR2 is FQGNSA in the germline V gene. There are 20 residues in the CDR3. The V and J ends lost 2 bases and 0 bases, in that order; junction bases with no gene match: 14. The CDR3: CASSLRSWLAGDVSTDTQYF. CDR3 DNA: TGTGCCAGCAGCTTACGTTCATGGCTAGCGGGAGACGTCAGCACAGATACGCAGTATTTT.

This clonotype was picked up a small number of times. V usage is TRBV9 and J usage is TRBJ1-2, with a possible D match to TRBD1 (6 bases). This CDR3 is built from 16 residues. Germline values: CDR1 SGDLS, CDR2 YYNGEE. Trimming took 3 bases from V and 3 from J, leaving 18 bases between them. This CDR3 reads CASSGWERTADYGYTF. The CDR3 DNA sequence: TGTGCCAGCAGCGGATGGGAAAGGACAGCTGACTATGGCTACACCTTC.

This clonotype appeared a few times. The V gene is TRBV12-3 or TRBV12-4, the J gene TRBJ2-7; 10 nucleotides line up with TRBD1. CDR3 length: 17 residues. The V and J ends lost 7 bases and 3 bases, in that order; junction bases with no gene match: 15. CDR3 sequence: CASTSGGDRGRSYEQYF. In nucleotides, the CDR3 is TGTGCCAGCACCAGTGGAGGCGACAGGGGGCGTAGCTACGAGCAGTACTTC.

This clonotype was observed many times. This chain joins TRBV12-3 or TRBV12-4 and TRBJ1-2; TRBD1 might be the D (6 bases). CDR3 size: 16 residues. Trimming left V 3 bases short and J 0 bases short, with 14 bases between. CDR3 residues: CASSFGTPTTNYGYTF. CDR3 nucleotides: TGTGCCAGCAGTTTCGGGACACCCACTACTAACTATGGCTACACCTTC.

The table lists this clonotype with many counts. The CDR3 sequence is CASSLVGQGTGETQYF. The CDR3 DNA reads as TGTGCCAGCAGCTTGGTTGGACAGGGCACCGGGGAGACCCAGTACTTC. The V and J genes are TRBV5-6 and TRBJ2-5; TRBD1 matches at 8 bases. V lost 0 bases to trimming and J lost 5 bases; unmatched junction nucleotides: 9. Per germline, CDR1 SGHDT and CDR2 YYEEEE. This CDR3 is built from 16 residues.

This clonotype was seen at least ten times. The chain links TRBV7-9 to TRBJ2-1; no firm D call. CDR3 length equals 14 residues. The ends were cut back, 5 bases at V and 1 base at J, with 9 bases in the middle. Germline V lookup: CDR1 SEHNR, CDR2 FQNEAQ (reference sequence). The CDR3 sequence is CASSDRASYNEQFF. The CDR3 coding sequence is TGTGCCAGCAGCGATCGTGCTTCCTACAATGAGCAGTTCTTC.

The V and J genes are TRBV2 and TRBJ2-5; 7 bases agree with TRBD1. Germline loops: CDR1 SNHLY, CDR2 FYNNEI. The CDR3 loop spans 14 amino acids. V dropped 8 bases and J dropped 2; count of bases not matched to a gene: 8. The CDR3 is CASERDRVQETQYF. The DNA for the CDR3 is TGTGCCAGCGAACGCGACAGGGTACAAGAGACCCAGTACTTC.

This clonotype was detected a few times. This sequence joins TRBV6-2 or TRBV6-3 and TRBJ1-5, with D perhaps matching TRBD1 (6 bases). Between the trimmed V and J ends, which lost 5 bases and 5 bases, there was a span of 13 bases. Per the germline V gene, CDR1 is MNHEY and CDR2 is SVGEGT. The CDR3 contains 14 residues. CDR3 nucleotide sequence: TGTGCCAGCAGTCCAGGACAGTCTCATCAGCCCCAGCATTTT. Translated: CASSPGQSHQPQHF.

The V gene is TRBV11-2, the J gene TRBJ2-2; the match to TRBD1 covers 10 bases. The junction had 5 bases not matched to a gene; V was cut back by 5 bases and J by 2 bases. The CDR3 extends over 16 amino acids. Germline CDR1 reads SGHAT; CDR2 reads FQNNGV. CDR3 sequence: CASSRQTGGNTGELFF. CDR3 DNA: TGTGCCAGCAGCCGTCAGACAGGGGGCAACACCGGGGAGCTGTTTTTT. Full variable domain (outside the CDR3, taken from reference TRBV11-2 and TRBJ2-2): EAGVAQSPRYKIIEKRQSVAFWCNPISGHATLYWYQQILGQGPKLLIQFQNNGVVDDSQLPKDRFSAERLKGVDSTLKIQPAKLEDSAVYLCASSRQTGGNTGELFFGEGSRLTVL.

CDR3 sequence reads: CASSRGAARGSYNSPLHF. CDR3 bases: TGTGCCAGCTCCCGAGGGGCCGCGAGGGGCTCCTATAATTCACCCCTCCACTTT. The chain joins TRBV18 to TRBJ1-6, with D maybe TRBD1 (5 bases). The V end lost 6 bases, the J end lost 0 bases, and 18 bases lay between the germline ends. Germline V gene lookup returns CDR1 KGHSH and CDR2 LQKENI. The CDR3 runs 18 residues. The variable domain in full, completed from reference TRBV18 and TRBJ1-6, reads NAGVMQNPRHLVRRRGQEARLRCSPMKGHSHVYWYRQLPEEGLKFMVYLQKENIIDESGMPKERFSAEFPKEGPSILRIQQVVRGDSAAYFCASSRGAARGSYNSPLHFGNGTRLTVT.

This clonotype was counted only a few times. The V call is TRBV5-1, the J call TRBJ1-1; tentatively, D is TRBD1 (5 bases). The CDR3 is 15 residues long. V was trimmed by 2 bases and J by 3 bases, leaving 14 bases between them. CDR1 is SGHRS and CDR2 is YFSETQ in the germline V gene. CDR3: CASSFRRGVDTEAFF. The CDR3, as DNA: TGCGCCAGCAGCTTCAGACGGGGGGTGGACACTGAAGCTTTCTTT. Using reference TRBV5-1 and TRBJ1-1 for the parts outside the CDR3, the full variable domain is KAGVTQTPRYLIKTRGQQVTLSCSPISGHRSVSWYQQTPGQGLQFLFEYFSETQRNKGNFPGRFSGRQFSNSRSEMNVSTLELGDSALYLCASSFRRGVDTEAFFGQGTRLTVV.

The table lists this clonotype with many counts. V usage is TRBV3-1 and J usage is TRBJ1-4; perhaps TRBD1 as D (5 bases). The CDR3 length is 17 residues. From germline, CDR1 is LGHDT and CDR2 YNNKEL (reference sequence). V was shortened by 2 bases and J by 0 bases, with 13 bases between the two germline ends. This CDR3 is CASSQRTGTTTNEKLFF. For the CDR3, the DNA is TGTGCCAGCAGCCAACGAACAGGAACTACAACTAATGAAAAACTGTTTTTT.

There are many counts of this clonotype. This chain connects TRBV6-1 to TRBJ1-3; D is unresolved. Germline-derived CDR1 and CDR2 are MNHNS and SASEGT. V gave up 7 bases and J gave up 1 base, with 14 bases separating them. There are 15 residues in the CDR3. The CDR3 loop reads CASTAGRRSGNTIYF. As DNA, the CDR3 is TGTGCCAGCACGGCTGGTCGAAGGTCTGGAAACACCATATATTTT.

The chain recombines TRBV6-6 with TRBJ1-2, with D possibly being TRBD1 (6 bases). The CDR3 runs 13 residues. The germline gives CDR1 MNHNY, CDR2 SVGAGI (reference sequence). V lost 6 bases and J 7 bases, leaving 15 bases between the germline ends. The CDR3 loop reads CASRAGGEVGYTF. CDR3 nucleotide sequence: TGTGCCAGCAGGGCGGGGGGCGAAGTTGGCTACACCTTC.